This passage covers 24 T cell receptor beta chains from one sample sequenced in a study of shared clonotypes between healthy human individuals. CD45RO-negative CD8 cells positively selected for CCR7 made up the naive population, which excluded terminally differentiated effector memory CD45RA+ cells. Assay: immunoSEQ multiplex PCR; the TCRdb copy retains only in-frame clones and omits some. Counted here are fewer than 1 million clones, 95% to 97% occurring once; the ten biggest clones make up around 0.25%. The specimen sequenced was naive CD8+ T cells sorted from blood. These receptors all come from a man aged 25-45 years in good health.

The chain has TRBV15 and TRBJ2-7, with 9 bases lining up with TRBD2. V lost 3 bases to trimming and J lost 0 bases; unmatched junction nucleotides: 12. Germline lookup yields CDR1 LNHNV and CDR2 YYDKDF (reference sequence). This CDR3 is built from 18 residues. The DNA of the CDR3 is TGTGCCACCAGCAGTCAAATGGGCGGGAGGGCCCGCTCCTACGAGCAGTACTTC. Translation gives CATSSQMGGRARSYEQYF.

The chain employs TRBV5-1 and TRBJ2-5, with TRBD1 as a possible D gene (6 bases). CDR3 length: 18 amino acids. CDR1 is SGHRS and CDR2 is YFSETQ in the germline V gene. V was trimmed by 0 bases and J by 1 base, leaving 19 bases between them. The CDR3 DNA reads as TGCGCCAGCAGCTTGGATTACGGGACCGGGACATCCCAAGAGACCCAGTACTTC. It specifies CASSLDYGTGTSQETQYF. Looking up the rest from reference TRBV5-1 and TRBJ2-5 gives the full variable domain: KAGVTQTPRYLIKTRGQQVTLSCSPISGHRSVSWYQQTPGQGLQFLFEYFSETQRNKGNFPGRFSGRQFSNSRSEMNVSTLELGDSALYLCASSLDYGTGTSQETQYFGPGTRLLVL.

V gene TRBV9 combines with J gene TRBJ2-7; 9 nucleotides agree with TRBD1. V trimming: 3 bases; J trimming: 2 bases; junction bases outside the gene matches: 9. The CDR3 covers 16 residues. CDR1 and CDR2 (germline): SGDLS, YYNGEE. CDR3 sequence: CASSDIQGAGTYEQYF. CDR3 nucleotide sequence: TGTGCCAGCAGCGATATACAGGGGGCTGGCACCTACGAGCAGTACTTC.

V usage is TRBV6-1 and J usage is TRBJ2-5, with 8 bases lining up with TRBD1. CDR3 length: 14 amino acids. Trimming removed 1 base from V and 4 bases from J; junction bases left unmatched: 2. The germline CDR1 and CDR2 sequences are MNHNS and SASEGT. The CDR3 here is CASSEGTGLETQYF. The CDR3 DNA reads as TGTGCCAGCAGTGAAGGGACAGGGTTAGAGACCCAGTACTTC.

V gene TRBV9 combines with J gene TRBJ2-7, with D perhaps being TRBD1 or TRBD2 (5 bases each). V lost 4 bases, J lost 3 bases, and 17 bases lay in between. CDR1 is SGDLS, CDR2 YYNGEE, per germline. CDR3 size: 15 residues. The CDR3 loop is CASSKYPGQVYEQYF. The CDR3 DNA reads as TGTGCCAGCAGCAAATACCCGGGGCAGGTCTACGAGCAGTACTTC. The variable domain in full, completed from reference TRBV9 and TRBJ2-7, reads DSGVTQTPKHLITATGQRVTLRCSPRSGDLSVYWYQQSLDQGLQFLIQYYNGEERAKGNILERFSAQQFPDLHSELNLSSLELGDSALYFCASSKYPGQVYEQYFGPGTRLTVT.

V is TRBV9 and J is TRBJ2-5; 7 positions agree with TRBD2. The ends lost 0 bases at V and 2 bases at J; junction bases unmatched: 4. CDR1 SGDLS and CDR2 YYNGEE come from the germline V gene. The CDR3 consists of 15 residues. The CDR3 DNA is TGTGCCAGCAGCGTAGCGACTAGCAGACAAGAGACCCAGTACTTC. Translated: CASSVATSRQETQYF.

CDR3: CASSFPSGRVFQETQYF. The CDR3 DNA reads TGTGCCAGCAGTTTTCCTAGCGGGAGGGTGTTTCAAGAGACCCAGTACTTC. This sequence joins TRBV28 and TRBJ2-5; 12 bases align to TRBD2. CDR3 length: 17 residues. Germline CDR1 MDHEN, CDR2 SYDVKM. V lost 3 bases and J lost 2; bases outside the gene matches: 7.

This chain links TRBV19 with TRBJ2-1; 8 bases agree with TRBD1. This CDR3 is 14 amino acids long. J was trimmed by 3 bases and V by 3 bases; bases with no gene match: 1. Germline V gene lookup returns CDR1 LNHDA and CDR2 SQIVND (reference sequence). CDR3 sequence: CASSMDRVYNEQFF. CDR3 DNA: TGTGCCAGTAGTATGGACAGGGTCTACAATGAGCAGTTCTTC.

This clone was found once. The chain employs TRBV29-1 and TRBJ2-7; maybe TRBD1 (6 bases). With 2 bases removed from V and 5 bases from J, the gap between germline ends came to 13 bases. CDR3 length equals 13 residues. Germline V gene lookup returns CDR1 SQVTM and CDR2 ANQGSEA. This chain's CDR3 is CSVESTGMDEQYF. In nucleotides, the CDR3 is TGCAGCGTTGAAAGTACAGGGATGGACGAGCAGTACTTC.

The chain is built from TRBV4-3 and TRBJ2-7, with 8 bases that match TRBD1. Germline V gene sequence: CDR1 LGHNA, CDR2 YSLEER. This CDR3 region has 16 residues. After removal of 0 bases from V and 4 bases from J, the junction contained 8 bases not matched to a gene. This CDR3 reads CASSQDGGTGEYEQYF. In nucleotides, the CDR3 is TGCGCCAGCAGCCAAGATGGCGGGACAGGCGAATACGAGCAGTACTTC.

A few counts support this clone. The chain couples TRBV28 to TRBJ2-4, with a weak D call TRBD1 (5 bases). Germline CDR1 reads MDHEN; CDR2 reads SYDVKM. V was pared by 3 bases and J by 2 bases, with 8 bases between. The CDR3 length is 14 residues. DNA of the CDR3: TGTGCCAGCAGTTTCCAGGGATCCAAAAACATTCAGTACTTC. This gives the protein CASSFQGSKNIQYF. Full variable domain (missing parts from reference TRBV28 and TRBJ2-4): DVKVTQSSRYLVKRTGEKVFLECVQDMDHENMFWYRQDPGLGLRLIYFSYDVKMKEKGDIPEGYSVSREKKERFSLILESASTNQTSMYLCASSFQGSKNIQYFGAGTRLSVL.

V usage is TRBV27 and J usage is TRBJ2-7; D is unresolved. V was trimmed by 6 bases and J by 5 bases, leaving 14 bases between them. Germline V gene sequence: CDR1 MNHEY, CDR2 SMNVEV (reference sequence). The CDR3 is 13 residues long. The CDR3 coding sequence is TGTGCCAGCAGAAGACTGCTTTTGGACGAGCAGTACTTC. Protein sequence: CASRRLLLDEQYF.

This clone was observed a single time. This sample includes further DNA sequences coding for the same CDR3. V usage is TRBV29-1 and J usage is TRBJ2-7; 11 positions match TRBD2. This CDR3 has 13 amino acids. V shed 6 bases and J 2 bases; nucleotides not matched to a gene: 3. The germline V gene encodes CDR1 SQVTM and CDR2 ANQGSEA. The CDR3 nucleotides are TGCAGCGTCGGGACTAGCGGAGCCTACGAGCAGTACTTC. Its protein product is CSVGTSGAYEQYF.

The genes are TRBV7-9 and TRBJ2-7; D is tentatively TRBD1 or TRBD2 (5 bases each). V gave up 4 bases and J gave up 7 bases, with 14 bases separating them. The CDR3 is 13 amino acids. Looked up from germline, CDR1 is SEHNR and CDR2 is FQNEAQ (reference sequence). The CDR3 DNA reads TGTGCCAGCAGCTGGGGACCGCAAGATGAGCAGTACTTC. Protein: CASSWGPQDEQYF.

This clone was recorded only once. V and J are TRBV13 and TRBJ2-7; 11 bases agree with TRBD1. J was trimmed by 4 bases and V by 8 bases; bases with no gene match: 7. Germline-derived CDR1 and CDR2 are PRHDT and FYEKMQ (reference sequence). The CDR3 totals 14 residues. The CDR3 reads CASLSRDRGYEQYF. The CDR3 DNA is TGTGCCAGCCTATCTCGGGACAGGGGGTACGAGCAGTACTTC.

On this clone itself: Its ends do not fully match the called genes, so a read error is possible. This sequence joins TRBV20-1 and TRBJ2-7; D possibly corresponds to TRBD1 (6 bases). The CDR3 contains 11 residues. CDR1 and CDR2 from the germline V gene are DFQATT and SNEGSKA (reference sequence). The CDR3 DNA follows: TGCAGTGCTAGGTACGGGACATACTATAGCTTC. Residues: CSARYGTYYSF.

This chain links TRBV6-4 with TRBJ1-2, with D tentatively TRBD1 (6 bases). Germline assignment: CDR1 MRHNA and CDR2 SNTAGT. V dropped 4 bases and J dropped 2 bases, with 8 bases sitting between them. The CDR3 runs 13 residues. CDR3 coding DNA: TGTGCCAGCAGTGGCACAGGGAACTATGGCTACACCTTC. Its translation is CASSGTGNYGYTF.

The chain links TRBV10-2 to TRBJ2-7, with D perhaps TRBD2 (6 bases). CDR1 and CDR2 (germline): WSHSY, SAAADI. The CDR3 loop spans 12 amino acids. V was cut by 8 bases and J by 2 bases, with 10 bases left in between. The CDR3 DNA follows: TGCGCCAGCGGGGGGACGGCCTACGAGCAGTACTTC. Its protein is CASGGTAYEQYF.

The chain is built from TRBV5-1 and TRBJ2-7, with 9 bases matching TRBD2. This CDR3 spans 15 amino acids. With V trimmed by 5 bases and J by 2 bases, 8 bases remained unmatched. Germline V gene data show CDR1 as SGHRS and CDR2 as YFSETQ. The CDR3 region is CASSLSGSAPYEQYF. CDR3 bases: TGCGCCAGCAGTCTTAGCGGGAGTGCGCCCTACGAGCAGTACTTC.

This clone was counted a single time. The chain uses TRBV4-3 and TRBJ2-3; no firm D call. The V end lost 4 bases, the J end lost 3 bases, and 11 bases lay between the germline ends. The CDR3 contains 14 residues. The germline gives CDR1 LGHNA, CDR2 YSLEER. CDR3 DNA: TGCGCCAGCAGCCTCTTGTTAGGGACAGATACGCAGTATTTT. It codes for CASSLLLGTDTQYF.

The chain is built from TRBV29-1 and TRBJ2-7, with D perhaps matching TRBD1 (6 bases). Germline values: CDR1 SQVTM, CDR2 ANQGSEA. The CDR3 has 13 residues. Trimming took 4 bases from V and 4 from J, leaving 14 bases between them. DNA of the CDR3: TGCAGCGTTGTTTCATCAAGGGGGTACGAGCAGTACTTC. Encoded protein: CSVVSSRGYEQYF.

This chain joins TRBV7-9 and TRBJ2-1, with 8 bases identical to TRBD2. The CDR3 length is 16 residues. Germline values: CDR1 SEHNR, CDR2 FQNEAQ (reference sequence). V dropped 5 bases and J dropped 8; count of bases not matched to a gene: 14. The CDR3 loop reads CASSPRRAGVNHEQFF. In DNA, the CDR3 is TGTGCCAGCAGCCCCCGGAGAGCGGGAGTCAATCATGAGCAGTTCTTC.

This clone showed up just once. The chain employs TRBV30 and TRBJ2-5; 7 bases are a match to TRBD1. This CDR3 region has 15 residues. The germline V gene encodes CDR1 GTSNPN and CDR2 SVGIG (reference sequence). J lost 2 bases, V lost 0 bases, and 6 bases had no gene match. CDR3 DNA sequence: TGTGCCTGGAGTGTACGGGACAGAATACAAGAGACCCAGTACTTC. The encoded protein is CAWSVRDRIQETQYF.

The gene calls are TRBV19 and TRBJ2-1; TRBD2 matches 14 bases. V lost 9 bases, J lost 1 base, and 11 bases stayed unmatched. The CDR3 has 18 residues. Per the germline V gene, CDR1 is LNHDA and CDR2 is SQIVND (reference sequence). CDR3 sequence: CASSKGLAGDGSYNEQFF. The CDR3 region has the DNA TGTGCCAGCAGCAAGGGACTAGCGGGAGATGGTTCCTACAATGAGCAGTTCTTC.